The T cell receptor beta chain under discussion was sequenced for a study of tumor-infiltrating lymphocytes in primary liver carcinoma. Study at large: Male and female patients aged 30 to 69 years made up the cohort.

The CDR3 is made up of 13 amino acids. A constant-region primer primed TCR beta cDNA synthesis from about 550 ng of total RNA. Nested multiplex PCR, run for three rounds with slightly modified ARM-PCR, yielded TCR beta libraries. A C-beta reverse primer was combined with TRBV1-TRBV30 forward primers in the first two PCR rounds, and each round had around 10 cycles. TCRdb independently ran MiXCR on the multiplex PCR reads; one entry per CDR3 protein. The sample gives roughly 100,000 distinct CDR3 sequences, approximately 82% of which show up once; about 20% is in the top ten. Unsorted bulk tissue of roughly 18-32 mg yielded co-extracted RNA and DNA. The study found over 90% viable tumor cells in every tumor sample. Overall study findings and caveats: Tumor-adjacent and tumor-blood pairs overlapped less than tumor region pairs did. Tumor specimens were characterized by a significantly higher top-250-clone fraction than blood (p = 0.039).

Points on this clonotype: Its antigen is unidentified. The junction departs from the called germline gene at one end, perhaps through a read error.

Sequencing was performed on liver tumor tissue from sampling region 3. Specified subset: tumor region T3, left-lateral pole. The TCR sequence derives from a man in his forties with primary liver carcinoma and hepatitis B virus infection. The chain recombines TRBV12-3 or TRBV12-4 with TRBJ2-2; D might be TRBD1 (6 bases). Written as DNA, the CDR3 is TGTACCAGCAGAAGAGGGGGAACCGGGGTGCTGTTTTTT. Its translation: CTSRRGGTGVLFF.